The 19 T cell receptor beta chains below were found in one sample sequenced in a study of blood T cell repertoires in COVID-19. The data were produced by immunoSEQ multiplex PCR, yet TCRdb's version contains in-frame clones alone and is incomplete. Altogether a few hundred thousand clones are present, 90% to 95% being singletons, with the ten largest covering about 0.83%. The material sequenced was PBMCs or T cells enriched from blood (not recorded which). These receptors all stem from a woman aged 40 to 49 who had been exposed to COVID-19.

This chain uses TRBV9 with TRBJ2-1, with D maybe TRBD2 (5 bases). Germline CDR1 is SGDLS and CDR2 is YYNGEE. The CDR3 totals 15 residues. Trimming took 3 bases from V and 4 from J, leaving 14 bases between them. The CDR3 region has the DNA TGTGCCAGCAGCGCCCGGGGAGACGTGTACAATGAGCAGTTCTTC. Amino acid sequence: CASSARGDVYNEQFF.

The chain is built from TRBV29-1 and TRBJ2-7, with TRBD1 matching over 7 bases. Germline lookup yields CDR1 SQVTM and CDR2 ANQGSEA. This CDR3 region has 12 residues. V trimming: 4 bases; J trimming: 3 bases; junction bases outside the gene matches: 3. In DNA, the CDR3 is TGCAGCGTTGGGGACAGCGTCTACGAGCAGTACTTC. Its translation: CSVGDSVYEQYF.

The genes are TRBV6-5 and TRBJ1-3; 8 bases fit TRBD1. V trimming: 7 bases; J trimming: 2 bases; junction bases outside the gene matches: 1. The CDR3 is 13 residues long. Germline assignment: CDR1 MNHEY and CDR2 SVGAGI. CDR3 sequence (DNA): TGTGCCAGCAACAGGGGGACTGGAAACACCATATATTTT. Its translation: CASNRGTGNTIYF.

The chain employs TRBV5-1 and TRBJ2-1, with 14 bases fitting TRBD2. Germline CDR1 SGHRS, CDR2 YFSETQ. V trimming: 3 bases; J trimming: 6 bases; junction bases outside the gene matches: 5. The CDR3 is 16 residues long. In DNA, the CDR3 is TGCGCCAGCAGCTCCCATGGACTAGCGGGAGGCAATGAGCAGTTCTTC. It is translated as CASSSHGLAGGNEQFF.

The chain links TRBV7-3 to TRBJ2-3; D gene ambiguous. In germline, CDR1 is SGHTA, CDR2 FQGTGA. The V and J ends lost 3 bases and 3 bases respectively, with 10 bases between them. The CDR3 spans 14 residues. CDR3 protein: CASSFSRSTDTQYF. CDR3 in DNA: TGTGCCAGCAGCTTTAGCCGGTCGACAGATACGCAGTATTTT.

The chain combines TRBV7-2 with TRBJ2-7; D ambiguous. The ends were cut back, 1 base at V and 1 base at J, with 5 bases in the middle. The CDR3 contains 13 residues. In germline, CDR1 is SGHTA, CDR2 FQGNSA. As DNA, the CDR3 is TGTGCCAGCAGCTTAGGCAGGTCCTACGAGCAGTACTTC. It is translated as CASSLGRSYEQYF.

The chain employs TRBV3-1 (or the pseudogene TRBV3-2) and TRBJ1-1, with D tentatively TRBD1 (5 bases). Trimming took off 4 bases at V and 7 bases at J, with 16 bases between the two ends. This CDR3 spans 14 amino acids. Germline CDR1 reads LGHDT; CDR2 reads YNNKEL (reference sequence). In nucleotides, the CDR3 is TGTGCCAGCAGCCTCTCGGGGGGTGCCGATGAAGCTTTCTTT. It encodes CASSLSGGADEAFF.

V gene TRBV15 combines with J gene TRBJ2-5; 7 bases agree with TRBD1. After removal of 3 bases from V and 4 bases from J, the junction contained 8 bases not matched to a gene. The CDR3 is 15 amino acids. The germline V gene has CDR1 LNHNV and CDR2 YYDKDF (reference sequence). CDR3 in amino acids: CATSRPTGAGETQYF. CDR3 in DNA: TGTGCCACCAGCAGGCCCACAGGGGCGGGAGAGACCCAGTACTTC.

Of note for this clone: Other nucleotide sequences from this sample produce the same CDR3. The CDR3 region is CASSDRLMNTEAFF. In nucleotides, the CDR3 is TGTGCCAGCAGTGACAGACTAATGAACACTGAAGCTTTCTTT. The chain uses TRBV2 and TRBJ1-1; D remains ambiguous. Between the trimmed V and J ends, which lost 3 bases and 0 bases, there was a span of 8 bases. Germline V CDR1 and CDR2: SNHLY, FYNNEI. The length of the CDR3 is 14 residues.

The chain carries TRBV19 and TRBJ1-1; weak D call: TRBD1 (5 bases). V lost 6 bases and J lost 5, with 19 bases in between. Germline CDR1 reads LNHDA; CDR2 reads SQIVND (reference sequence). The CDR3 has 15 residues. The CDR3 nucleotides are TGTGCCAGTAGCGCGGAGGGGAGGGTTGGGACTGAAGCTTTCTTT. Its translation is CASSAEGRVGTEAFF.

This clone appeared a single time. DNA of the CDR3: TGTGCCAGCAGCCAAGATCTCCCCGGGACAGGGGGTGAAAAACTGTTTTTT. Its translation: CASSQDLPGTGGEKLFF. The genes are TRBV14 and TRBJ1-4, with 11 bases that match TRBD1. With 0 bases clipped from V and 7 bases from J, the junction kept 7 bases outside the gene matches. The germline V gene has CDR1 SGHDN and CDR2 FVKESK. The CDR3 has 17 amino acids.

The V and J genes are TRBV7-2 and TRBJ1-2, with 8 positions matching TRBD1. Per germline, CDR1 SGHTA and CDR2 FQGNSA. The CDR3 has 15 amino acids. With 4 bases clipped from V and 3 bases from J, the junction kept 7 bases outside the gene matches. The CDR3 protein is CASSSRSTGDYGYTF. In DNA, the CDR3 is TGTGCCAGCAGCTCCCGTTCGACAGGGGACTATGGCTACACCTTC.

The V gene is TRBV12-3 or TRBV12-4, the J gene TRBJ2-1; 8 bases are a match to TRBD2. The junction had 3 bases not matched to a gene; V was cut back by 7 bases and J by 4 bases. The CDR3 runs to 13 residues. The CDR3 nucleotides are TGTGCCAGCAAAAAGCGGGGGTACAATGAGCAGTTCTTC. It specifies CASKKRGYNEQFF.

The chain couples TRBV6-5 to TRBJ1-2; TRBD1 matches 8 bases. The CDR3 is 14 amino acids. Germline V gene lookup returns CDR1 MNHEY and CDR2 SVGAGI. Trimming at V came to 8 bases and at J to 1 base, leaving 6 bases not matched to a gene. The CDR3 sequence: CASSTGAGNYGYTF. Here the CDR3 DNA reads TGTGCCAGCTCGACAGGGGCGGGTAACTATGGCTACACCTTC.

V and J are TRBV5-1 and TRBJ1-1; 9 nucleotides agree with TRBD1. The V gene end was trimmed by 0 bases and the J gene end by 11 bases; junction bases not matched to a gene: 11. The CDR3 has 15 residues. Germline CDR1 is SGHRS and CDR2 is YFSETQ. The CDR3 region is CASSLGDRDAPSAFF. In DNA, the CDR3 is TGCGCCAGCAGCTTGGGGGACAGGGATGCCCCGTCGGCTTTCTTT.

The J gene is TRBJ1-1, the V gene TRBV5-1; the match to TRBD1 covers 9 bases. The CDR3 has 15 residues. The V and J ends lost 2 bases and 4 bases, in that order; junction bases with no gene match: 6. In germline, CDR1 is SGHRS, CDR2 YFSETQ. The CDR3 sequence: CASSLQGAGSTEAFF. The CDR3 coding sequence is TGCGCCAGCAGCTTACAGGGGGCCGGGAGCACTGAAGCTTTCTTT.

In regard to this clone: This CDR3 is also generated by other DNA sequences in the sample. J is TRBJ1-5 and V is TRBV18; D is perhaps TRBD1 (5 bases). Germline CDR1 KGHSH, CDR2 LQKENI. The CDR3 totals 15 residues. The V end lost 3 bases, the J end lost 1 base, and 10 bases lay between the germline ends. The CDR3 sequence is CASSPGRGSNQPQHF. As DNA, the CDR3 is TGTGCCAGCTCACCGGGGAGGGGAAGCAATCAGCCCCAGCATTTT.

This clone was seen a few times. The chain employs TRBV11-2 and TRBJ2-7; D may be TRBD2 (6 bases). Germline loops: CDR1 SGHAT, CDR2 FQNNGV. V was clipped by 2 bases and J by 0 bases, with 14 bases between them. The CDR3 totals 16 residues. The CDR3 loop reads CASSLSGGANSYEQYF. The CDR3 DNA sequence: TGTGCCAGCAGCTTATCCGGAGGGGCTAACTCCTACGAGCAGTACTTC.

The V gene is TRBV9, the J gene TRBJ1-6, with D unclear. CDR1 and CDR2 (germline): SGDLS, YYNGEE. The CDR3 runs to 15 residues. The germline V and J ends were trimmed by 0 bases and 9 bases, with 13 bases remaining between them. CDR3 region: CASSVGMDRGSPLHF. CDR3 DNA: TGTGCCAGCAGCGTAGGAATGGACCGGGGTTCACCCCTCCACTTT.